The sequence of this T cell receptor beta chain was determined in a study of CXCR3-negative and CXCR3-positive naive CD8 T cells. The germline CDR1 and CDR2 sequences are SQVTM and ANQGSEA. CDR3 length: 11 residues. Regarding the study as a whole: PBMCs showed partially decreased CXCR3 expression after cryopreservation, and most assays used fresh PBMCs. Against CXCR3-negative naive cells, CXCR3-positive naive cells showed more hydrophobic TRB CDR3s.

Every individual CD8+ T cell subset underwent sorting in triplicate at approximately 310,000 cells apiece. CD45RO-CCR7+CD27+CD95- characterized naive CD8+ T cells. Via 5' RACE with UMI labels, TRB cDNA libraries were prepared. TCRdb re-called the 5' RACE reads, yielding one record per CDR3 amino acid sequence without DNA. In all, the sample yields 6,000 to 8,000 distinct CDR3 sequences. Worth noting for this clonotype: Its antigen is still unknown.

Input material: naive CXCR3- CD8+ T cells from blood. Subset: CD45RO-CCR7+CD27+CD95- naive CD8+ T cells lacking CXCR3 (TNR3-). This clonotype originated in a human donor in good health. Some clones in this sample may be carry-over from other donors' samples. V and J are TRBV29-1 and TRBJ2-7; TCRdb's D gene call, TRBD1, goes unchecked for lack of DNA. This chain's CDR3 is CSVGDSYEQYF.